Listed here are 7 T cell receptor beta chains from one sample, sequenced in a study of blood T cell repertoires in COVID-19. Libraries were prepared by immunoSEQ multiplex PCR; TCRdb keeps only in-frame clonotypes and omits some of them. The sample lists some 120,000 clones; around nine tenths were seen once. The sequenced sample consisted of peripheral blood. These receptors all stem from a man in his 60s with COVID-19, enrolled during active disease.

This clone was seen a handful of times. CDR3 coding DNA: TGTGCCAGTAGTATTTATCGGGATGGCACCGGGGAGCTGTTTTTT. Translated, it gives CASSIYRDGTGELFF. The chain couples TRBV19 to TRBJ2-2, with D possibly TRBD2 on 5 matching bases. V was pared by 3 bases and J by 4 bases, with 12 bases between. This CDR3 is built from 15 residues. Germline values: CDR1 LNHDA, CDR2 SQIVND (reference sequence).

This sequence joins TRBV19 and TRBJ2-4; 10 nucleotides line up with TRBD2. J was trimmed by 11 bases and V by 0 bases; bases with no gene match: 4. The germline gives CDR1 LNHDA, CDR2 SQIVND (reference sequence). The CDR3 covers 14 residues. CDR3 sequence reads: CASSIESGRGVQYF. In DNA, the CDR3 is TGTGCCAGTAGTATAGAAAGCGGGAGGGGCGTTCAGTACTTC.

The chain combines TRBV6-4 with TRBJ2-3; 9 bases align to TRBD2. This CDR3 is built from 14 residues. V shed 8 bases, J shed 1 base, and the junction held 4 bases outside the gene matches. The V gene's germline CDR1 is MRHNA and CDR2 SNTAGT. This CDR3 reads CASSLAGGTDTQYF. CDR3 sequence (DNA): TGTGCCAGCTCTTTAGCGGGAGGCACAGATACGCAGTATTTT.

The chain links TRBV19 to TRBJ2-7, with 8 bases fitting TRBD2. Germline CDR1 reads LNHDA; CDR2 reads SQIVND (reference sequence). The trim removed 5 bases at V and 5 bases at J, leaving 11 bases unmatched. The CDR3 totals 15 residues. The CDR3 region is CASSLGGAEKNEQYF. In DNA form, the CDR3 reads TGTGCCAGTAGTCTCGGGGGGGCTGAGAAGAACGAGCAGTACTTC. Complete variable domain (other parts from reference TRBV19 and TRBJ2-7): DGGITQSPKYLFRKEGQNVTLSCEQNLNHDAMYWYRQDPGQGLRLIYYSQIVNDFQKGDIAEGYSVSREKKESFPLTVTSAQKNPTAFYLCASSLGGAEKNEQYFGPGTRLTVT.

V and J are TRBV27 and TRBJ1-1; TRBD1 aligns across 8 bases. The CDR3 is 15 residues long. Looked up from germline, CDR1 is MNHEY and CDR2 is SMNVEV (reference sequence). The V gene end was trimmed by 5 bases and the J gene end by 5 bases; junction bases not matched to a gene: 10. The CDR3 DNA sequence: TGTGCCAGCAGTATATTGCGGACAGGGCGGACTGAAGCTTTCTTT. Protein sequence: CASSILRTGRTEAFF.

The count of this clone is one. The rearrangement uses TRBV10-3 and TRBJ2-2, with D possibly being TRBD2 (5 bases). V was clipped by 4 bases and J by 0 bases, with 9 bases between them. This CDR3 region has 15 residues. Germline CDR1 and CDR2: ENHRY and SYGVKD. The CDR3 DNA follows: TGTGCCATCAGTGGACGGGGTGCGAACACCGGGGAGCTGTTTTTT. Translating it yields CAISGRGANTGELFF.

This clone was observed a single time. V usage is TRBV10-3 and J usage is TRBJ2-7; D gene uncertain. V was shortened by 3 bases and J by 4 bases, with 7 bases between the two germline ends. Germline values: CDR1 ENHRY, CDR2 SYGVKD. The CDR3 runs 12 residues. In DNA form, the CDR3 reads TGTGCCATCAGTGAAGGAGCTTACGAGCAGTACTTC. Protein product: CAISEGAYEQYF.